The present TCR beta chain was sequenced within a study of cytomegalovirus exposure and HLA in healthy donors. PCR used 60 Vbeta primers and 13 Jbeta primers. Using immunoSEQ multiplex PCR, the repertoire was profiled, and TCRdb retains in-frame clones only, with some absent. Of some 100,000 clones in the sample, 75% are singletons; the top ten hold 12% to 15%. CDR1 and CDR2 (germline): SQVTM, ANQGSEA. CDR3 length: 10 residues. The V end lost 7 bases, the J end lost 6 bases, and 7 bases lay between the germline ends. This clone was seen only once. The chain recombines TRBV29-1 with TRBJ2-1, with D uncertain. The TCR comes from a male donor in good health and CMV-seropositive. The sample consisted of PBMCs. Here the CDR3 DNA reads TGCAGCGGCCACAGCAATGAGCAGTTCTTC. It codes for CSGHSNEQFF.